The 14 T cell receptor beta chains below were found in one sample sequenced in a study of T cell responses to AZD1222 COVID-19 vaccine. Data came from immunoSEQ multiplex PCR; TCRdb stores just in-frame clones and leaves some out. The sample lists roughly 120,000 clones, 88% occurring once. The sample in question was peripheral blood, obtained on day 0 of AZD1222 vaccination. The receptor source for this set is an adult in good health.

The chain uses TRBV5-4 and TRBJ2-5; D gene ambiguous. The germline CDR1 and CDR2 sequences are SGHNT and YYREEE (reference sequence). The CDR3 has 13 residues. Trimming took 5 bases from V and 1 from J, leaving 9 bases between them. CDR3 bases: TGTGCCAGCAGGATCCAGTCCCAAGAGACCCAGTACTTC. The encoded protein is CASRIQSQETQYF.

The V gene is TRBV5-1, the J gene TRBJ2-3; D is perhaps TRBD1 (6 bases). CDR3 size: 15 residues. Looked up from germline, CDR1 is SGHRS and CDR2 is YFSETQ. The V and J ends lost 5 bases and 0 bases respectively, with 13 bases between them. CDR3 residues: CASSADRPSTDTQYF. The CDR3 DNA sequence: TGCGCCAGCAGTGCGGACAGACCTAGCACAGATACGCAGTATTTT.

V is TRBV5-1 and J is TRBJ1-6; 9 positions agree with TRBD1. V lost 4 bases and J lost 1; bases outside the gene matches: 0. This CDR3 spans 15 amino acids. Germline V gene sequence: CDR1 SGHRS, CDR2 YFSETQ. The CDR3 sequence is CASSGTGSYNSPLHF. The CDR3 nucleotides read TGCGCCAGCAGCGGGACAGGGTCCTATAATTCACCCCTCCACTTT.

The chain recombines TRBV19 with TRBJ1-6, with 7 bases aligning to TRBD1. The CDR3 is 16 residues long. Losses at the gene ends were 3 bases for V and 5 bases for J; bases not matched to a gene: 7. Germline-derived CDR1 and CDR2 are LNHDA and SQIVND (reference sequence). Here the CDR3 reads CASSMRGGSNNSPLHF. In DNA form, the CDR3 reads TGTGCCAGTAGTATGCGAGGGGGCTCGAATAATTCACCCCTCCACTTT.

This clone was counted a single time. Sequence at one end of the junction differs from germline and may be a read error. The J gene is TRBJ1-2, the V gene TRBV7-2; D is ambiguous. CDR1 is SGHTA, CDR2 FQGNSA, per germline. CDR3 length: 15 amino acids. The CDR3 region is CANSLRGKYNYGYTF. CDR3 nucleotides: TGTGCCAACAGCTTAAGAGGGAAGTATAACTATGGCTACACCTTC.

The V gene is TRBV14, the J gene TRBJ1-1; a possible D gene is TRBD1 (6 bases). The CDR3 covers 15 residues. V gave up 4 bases and J gave up 10 bases, with 22 bases separating them. Germline V gene lookup returns CDR1 SGHDN and CDR2 FVKESK. In DNA form, the CDR3 reads TGTGCCAGCAGCCCATTCCGGGGGGCGCCCGACGGAGCTTTCTTT. Translated, it gives CASSPFRGAPDGAFF.

This chain links TRBV2 with TRBJ2-2; D is unclear. The CDR3 runs 16 residues. V was clipped by 5 bases and J by 0 bases, with 13 bases between them. Germline V gene lookup returns CDR1 SNHLY and CDR2 FYNNEI. CDR3 sequence: CASSQTGLANTGELFF. CDR3 nucleotide sequence: TGTGCCAGCAGTCAAACCGGGTTGGCGAACACCGGGGAGCTGTTTTTT. The full variable domain, in which reference TRBV2 and TRBJ2-2 provide the parts outside the CDR3, is EPEVTQTPSHQVTQMGQEVILRCVPISNHLYFYWYRQILGQKVEFLVSFYNNEISEKSEIFDDQFSVERPDGSNFTLKIRSTKLEDSAMYFCASSQTGLANTGELFFGEGSRLTVL.

The chain is built from TRBV4-2 and TRBJ1-4; no reliable D call. Germline loops: CDR1 LGHNA, CDR2 YNFKEQ. V lost 3 bases, J lost 13 bases, and 27 bases lay in between. The CDR3 totals 17 residues. As DNA, the CDR3 is TGTGCCAGCAGCCAGAAGATAGGAGGGCCTGGACGCGATGGACTGTTTTTT. This gives the protein CASSQKIGGPGRDGLFF.

This clone was counted a single time. This chain connects TRBV10-3 to TRBJ1-3, with TRBD1 matching 8 bases. This CDR3 spans 13 amino acids. V lost 4 bases and J lost 8; bases outside the gene matches: 4. Germline CDR1 ENHRY, CDR2 SYGVKD. CDR3 sequence reads: CAISGTGIDTIYF. The CDR3 DNA is TGTGCCATCAGTGGGACAGGGATCGACACCATATATTTT.

This clone was counted between two and nine times. The V and J genes are TRBV7-9 and TRBJ2-7; weak D call: TRBD2 (6 bases). V shed 2 bases and J shed 2 bases, with 10 bases lying between them. Germline-derived CDR1 and CDR2 are SEHNR and FQNEAQ (reference sequence). The CDR3 has 14 amino acids. The DNA of the CDR3 is TGTGCCAGCAGCTTAATGGCGGGGCCCTACGAGCAGTACTTC. It translates to CASSLMAGPYEQYF.

The genes are TRBV7-2 and TRBJ1-2; D might be TRBD1 (5 bases). The CDR3 length is 16 residues. V lost 4 bases to trimming and J lost 3 bases, with 18 bases between them. The germline CDR1 and CDR2 sequences are SGHTA and FQGNSA. The CDR3 sequence: CASSSGLGANHYGYTF. CDR3 in DNA: TGTGCCAGCAGCTCGGGCCTCGGGGCTAACCACTATGGCTACACCTTC. Full variable domain (rest looked up from reference TRBV7-2 and TRBJ1-2): GAGVSQSPSNKVTEKGKDVELRCDPISGHTALYWYRQSLGQGLEFLIYFQGNSAPDKSGLPSDRFSAERTGGSVSTLTIQRTQQEDSAVYLCASSSGLGANHYGYTFGSGTRLTVV.

The genes are TRBV7-9 and TRBJ1-3; TRBD1 aligns across 7 bases. The CDR3 is 15 amino acids. Looked up from germline, CDR1 is SEHNR and CDR2 is FQNEAQ (reference sequence). Trimming at V came to 5 bases and at J to 0 bases, leaving 4 bases not matched to a gene. The CDR3 region is CASSTGQSSGNTIYF. The CDR3 region has the DNA TGTGCCAGCAGCACGGGACAGAGCTCTGGAAACACCATATATTTT.

The chain recombines TRBV3-1 (or the pseudogene TRBV3-2) with TRBJ1-1; no reliable D call. Trimming took 0 bases from V and 10 from J, leaving 12 bases between them. This CDR3 has 13 residues. Germline V lookup: CDR1 LGHDT, CDR2 YNNKEL (reference sequence). CDR3 protein: CASSQDRVSSAFF. CDR3 DNA: TGTGCCAGCAGCCAAGATCGGGTCAGTTCAGCTTTCTTT.

The V call is TRBV24-1, the J call TRBJ2-5; D unresolved. Trimming removed 3 bases at V and 10 bases at J, with 17 bases between. CDR1 and CDR2 from the germline V gene are KGHDR and SFDVKD. The CDR3 sequence is 14 residues long. Written as DNA, the CDR3 is TGTGCCACCAGTGATCCAGGACGGGCCTTGGGCCAGTACTTC. It codes for CATSDPGRALGQYF.